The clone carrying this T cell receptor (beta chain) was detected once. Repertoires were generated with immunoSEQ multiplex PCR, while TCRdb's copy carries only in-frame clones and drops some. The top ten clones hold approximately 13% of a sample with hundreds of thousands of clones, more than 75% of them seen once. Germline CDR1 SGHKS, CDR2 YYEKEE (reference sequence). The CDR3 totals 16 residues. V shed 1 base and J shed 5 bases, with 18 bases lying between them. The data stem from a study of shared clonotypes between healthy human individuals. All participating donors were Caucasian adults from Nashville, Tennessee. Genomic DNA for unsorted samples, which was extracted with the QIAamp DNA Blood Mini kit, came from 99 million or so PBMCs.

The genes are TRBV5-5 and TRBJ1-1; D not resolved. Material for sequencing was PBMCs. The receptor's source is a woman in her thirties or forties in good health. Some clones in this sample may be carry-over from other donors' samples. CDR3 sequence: CASSLSPRNSGTEAFF. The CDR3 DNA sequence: TGTGCCAGCAGCTTGTCCCCCCGGAACTCTGGGACTGAAGCTTTCTTT.